The T cell receptor beta chain described here comes from a study of siplizumab effects on memory and regulatory T cells (dated by TCRdb to the late 2010s). With respect to the entire study: Across eight responder-stimulator pairs, mixed lymphocyte reactions were run as pairs, about 1 with siplizumab at around 1 ug/mL and about 1 without drug. The study examined how the anti-CD2 antibody siplizumab affects alloreactive T-cell subsets in allogeneic mixed lymphocyte reactions built from human PBMCs.

V ends up 11 bases short and J 0 bases short, with an unmatched junction base count of 9. Per the germline V gene, SNHLY is the CDR1 and FYNNEI is the CDR2. The CDR3 contains 15 residues, cysteine and phenylalanine counted. The read is trimmed to its CDR3 DNA, 45 bases read in frame from base 1. This clone has more than one count but fewer than ten. This clone's antigen is unknown. Per-base qualities were not stored, and no clone one base away is much larger. Broader findings and caveats from the paper: Of the alloreactive CD4+ clones that could be mapped, the Treg-derived share averaged almost 70% with siplizumab compared with approximately 25% in control reactions. Unstimulated naive T cells appeared to be more diverse than memory T cells, and naive cells seemed to make a substantial contribution to the alloresponse. Whether proliferating Tregs from siplizumab cultures were suppressive was not functionally confirmed. Because sequences at frequencies below about 10^-5 were poorly captured, only a minor fraction of alloreactive clones could be mapped back to unstimulated subsets. About 75-96% of proliferating CD4+ or CD8+ clones could not be given a naive or memory phenotype. Siplizumab significantly lowered the cumulative frequency of alloreactive sequences that could be traced to unstimulated CD4+ memory T cells.

Mixed lymphocyte reaction cells were cocultured at 37°C for more than 5 days. Responder PBMCs were labelled with CFSE and stimulator PBMCs were labelled with Violet Dye, after which the responder and stimulator PBMCs were mixed at a 1:1 ratio. Sorted unstimulated T cells, along with proliferating T cells recovered from mixed lymphocyte reactions, underwent TCRbeta CDR3 sequencing. Fresh whole blood from nine to ten HLA-typed healthy donors was used as the source from which PBMCs were isolated. Proliferating CFSE-low responder T cells were FACS-sorted after the mixed lymphocyte reaction for TCR sequencing. The library was prepared using the immunoSEQ multiplex PCR assay. Each sample had some 9.7 x 10^4 TCR templates assayed by the deep sequencing platform. Genomic DNA extracted from sorted T cells was the material used for TCRbeta CDR3 sequencing. Concerning the study's data processing: Clonal analysis of TCRbeta CDR3 data was done in the R programming language. Alloreactive CD4+ and CD8+ clones were identified by comparing unstimulated samples to CFSE-low samples taken after the reaction. Regulatory or non-regulatory origin of alloreactive CD4+ clones was assigned by matching sequences to the sorted unstimulated Treg and non-Treg repertoires. TCRdb re-hosts the immuneACCESS table, in-frame sequences only. Its copies lack some clones; in the studies checked, an unresolved V gene accounts for under half of them, and the cause for the rest is not known. V and J calls and clone size are copied from that table; D and trimming were computed from the DNA. The sample includes approximately 3,600 clones, with approximately 51% observed a single time. Jointly, the top ten make up 4.8% of the sample.

The clonotype was recovered from a human donor in good health; the cells came from an allogeneic mixed lymphocyte reaction. The sample taken for sequencing was CFSE-low (dividing) CD4+ T cells sorted from an allogeneic mixed lymphocyte reaction. The rearrangement joined TRBV2 to TRBJ2-7; 11 bases in between match TRBD2. The nucleotides are TGTGCCGGCGCTACGGGACTAGCGGACTCCTACGAGCAGTACTTC. This gives the protein CAGATGLADSYEQYF.